The 30 T cell receptor beta chains below come from one sample, sequenced in a study of cytomegalovirus exposure and HLA in healthy donors. It was with 60 Vbeta and 13 Jbeta primers that the PCR ran. The protocol was immunoSEQ multiplex PCR, while the TCRdb copy is restricted to in-frame clones and leaves out a portion. The sample shows fewer than 120,000 clones, around 88% of them seen only once. What was sequenced was PBMCs. The source is a man in his forties in good health and CMV-seronegative.

The chain carries TRBV7-6 and TRBJ2-7, with D possibly being TRBD1 (6 bases). The germline V gene encodes CDR1 SGHVS and CDR2 FNYEAQ. The CDR3 loop spans 13 amino acids. Trimming stripped 7 bases from V and 6 bases from J, with 16 bases between. For the CDR3, the DNA is TGTGCCAGCACTCTGGGGGCAGGGCGCGAGCAGTACTTC. This sequence encodes CASTLGAGREQYF.

This chain joins TRBV14 and TRBJ1-4, with 7 bases identical to TRBD1. The V and J ends lost 0 bases and 7 bases, in that order; junction bases with no gene match: 8. CDR1 is SGHDN, CDR2 FVKESK, per germline. The CDR3 is made up of 16 amino acids. CDR3 sequence (DNA): TGTGCCAGCAGCCAAGATCTGGAGGGGGCAGGTGAAAAACTGTTTTTT. This gives the protein CASSQDLEGAGEKLFF.

The chain is built from TRBV28 and TRBJ1-2; D is undetermined. The germline V gene has CDR1 MDHEN and CDR2 SYDVKM. V dropped 2 bases and J dropped 6 bases, with 16 bases sitting between them. This CDR3 is built from 15 residues. CDR3 in amino acids: CASSLIGPGVDGYTF. CDR3 DNA: TGTGCCAGCAGTTTAATTGGTCCCGGGGTTGATGGCTACACCTTC.

The CDR3 region has the DNA TGTGCCAGCACCCTAGAAGACAGGGTAGCCAAAAACATTCAGTACTTC. Translating it yields CASTLEDRVAKNIQYF. This rearrangement joins TRBV5-5 to TRBJ2-4; 7 positions agree with TRBD1. Looked up from germline, CDR1 is SGHKS and CDR2 is YYEKEE (reference sequence). This CDR3 is 16 amino acids long. V gave up 6 bases and J gave up 0 bases; unmatched junction bases: 9.

About this clone: Other nucleotide sequences in the sample specify the same CDR3. The chain couples TRBV5-1 to TRBJ1-5; D is possibly TRBD1 (6 bases). This CDR3 region has 15 residues. In germline, CDR1 is SGHRS, CDR2 YFSETQ. V was trimmed by 0 bases and J by 1 base, leaving 8 bases between them. The CDR3 region has the DNA TGCGCCAGCAGCTTGGAGGGGGTGAGCAATCAGCCCCAGCATTTT. This codes for CASSLEGVSNQPQHF.

This clone came up once. The chain carries TRBV5-1 and TRBJ2-7, with TRBD1 identical over 7 bases. V trimming: 4 bases; J trimming: 1 base; junction bases outside the gene matches: 8. The CDR3 sequence is 15 residues long. Germline V gene lookup returns CDR1 SGHRS and CDR2 YFSETQ. The chain's CDR3 is CASSLFGRGSYEQYF. CDR3 DNA: TGCGCCAGCAGCCTGTTTGGCAGGGGGTCCTACGAGCAGTACTTC.

The V call is TRBV6-5, the J call TRBJ1-2; 9 bases are a match to TRBD1. J was trimmed by 8 bases and V by 0 bases; bases with no gene match: 10. Germline V CDR1 and CDR2: MNHEY, SVGAGI. The CDR3 is 16 residues long. CDR3: CASSYSTTGQGTGYTF. The CDR3 nucleotides are TGTGCCAGCAGTTACTCGACAACAGGACAGGGGACAGGCTACACCTTC.

This chain links TRBV7-9 with TRBJ1-1; 7 bases agree with TRBD1. V lost 4 bases and J lost 0; bases outside the gene matches: 5. Germline V gives CDR1 SEHNR, CDR2 FQNEAQ (reference sequence). The CDR3 has 15 amino acids. The CDR3 here is CASSSEGALNTEAFF. In DNA, the CDR3 is TGTGCCAGCAGCTCCGAGGGGGCTTTGAACACTGAAGCTTTCTTT.

J is TRBJ2-7 and V is TRBV5-1; D may be TRBD1 (5 bases). With 3 bases removed from V and 4 bases from J, the gap between germline ends came to 11 bases. CDR1 is SGHRS, CDR2 YFSETQ, per germline. The CDR3 is made up of 13 amino acids. CDR3 sequence (DNA): TGCGCCAGCAGCTACCAGGGTGGGTACGAGCAGTACTTC. Amino acid sequence: CASSYQGGYEQYF.

Only a few counts were recorded for this clone. J is TRBJ2-2 and V is TRBV4-1, with TRBD2 matching 7 bases. From germline, CDR1 is MGHRA and CDR2 YSYEKL. The CDR3 totals 15 residues. Germline trimming cut 1 base from V and 5 bases from J; bases unmatched to any gene: 4. CDR3: CASSQAGRGTGELFF. The CDR3 DNA sequence: TGCGCCAGCAGCCAAGCCGGGCGGGGGACCGGGGAGCTGTTTTTT.

The V and J genes are TRBV4-2 and TRBJ2-7, with D perhaps matching TRBD2 (5 bases). The CDR3 runs 14 residues. V was trimmed by 2 bases and J by 5 bases, leaving 13 bases between them. Per germline, CDR1 LGHNA and CDR2 YNFKEQ. Written as DNA, the CDR3 is TGTGCCAGCAGCCAAAGCGGTGCAGGCAACGAGCAGTACTTC. This codes for CASSQSGAGNEQYF.

This clone was seen only a few times. The chain is built from TRBV7-6 and TRBJ2-6, with D possibly matching TRBD2 (6 bases). The CDR3 loop spans 15 amino acids. Germline CDR1 reads SGHVS; CDR2 reads FNYEAQ. V gave up 4 bases and J gave up 4 bases, with 11 bases separating them. The CDR3 DNA sequence: TGTGCCAGCAGCTCCGGAGGGGAGGGGGCCAACGTCCTGACTTTC. This encodes CASSSGGEGANVLTF. The full variable domain, in which reference TRBV7-6 and TRBJ2-6 provide the parts outside the CDR3, is GAGVSQSPRYKVTKRGQDVALRCDPISGHVSLYWYRQALGQGPEFLTYFNYEAQQDKSGLPNDRFSAERPEGSISTLTIQRTEQRDSAMYRCASSSGGEGANVLTFGAGSRLTVL.

The chain combines TRBV15 with TRBJ1-5; D ambiguous. The CDR3 loop spans 16 amino acids. V gave up 4 bases and J gave up 1 base, with 14 bases separating them. Per germline, CDR1 LNHNV and CDR2 YYDKDF (reference sequence). The CDR3 region has the DNA TGTGCCACCAGCAAGAGGGCGGGAGGAAGCAATCAGCCCCAGCATTTT. Translating gives CATSKRAGGSNQPQHF.

The chain is built from TRBV6-6 and TRBJ1-5; 7 bases map to TRBD1. Germline V lookup: CDR1 MNHNY, CDR2 SVGAGI (reference sequence). Trimming cost V 6 bases and J 3 bases; bases outside gene matches: 5. This CDR3 has 14 residues. Here the CDR3 DNA reads TGTGCCAGCAGGCCGACAGGGATCAATCAGCCCCAGCATTTT. This codes for CASRPTGINQPQHF.

The chain combines TRBV2 with TRBJ2-1; the match to TRBD2 covers 7 bases. Germline assignment: CDR1 SNHLY and CDR2 FYNNEI. Trimming cost V 10 bases and J 7 bases; bases outside gene matches: 10. The CDR3 totals 13 residues. The CDR3 sequence: CATHGGRVNEQFF. CDR3 in DNA: TGTGCCACCCACGGAGGGAGGGTTAATGAGCAGTTCTTC. The whole variable domain, remainder taken from reference TRBV2 and TRBJ2-1, is EPEVTQTPSHQVTQMGQEVILRCVPISNHLYFYWYRQILGQKVEFLVSFYNNEISEKSEIFDDQFSVERPDGSNFTLKIRSTKLEDSAMYFCATHGGRVNEQFFGPGTRLTVL.

The sample holds one count of this clone. The chain carries TRBV5-1 and TRBJ1-1; no clear D. With 1 base removed from V and 5 bases from J, the gap between germline ends came to 9 bases. CDR3 length: 13 residues. Germline V gives CDR1 SGHRS, CDR2 YFSETQ. The CDR3 DNA reads TGCGCCAGCAGCTTGACGGGGTGGACTGAAGCTTTCTTT. Amino acids: CASSLTGWTEAFF.

The CDR3 loop is CASSSGQGNMGYF. The CDR3 region has the DNA TGCGCCAGCAGCTCGGGACAGGGTAACATGGGGTACTTC. The chain couples TRBV5-1 to TRBJ2-7; 9 nucleotides agree with TRBD1. The ends lost 3 bases at V and 12 bases at J; junction bases unmatched: 10. The CDR3 covers 13 residues. Germline assignment: CDR1 SGHRS and CDR2 YFSETQ.

The chain carries TRBV10-3 and TRBJ1-2; 12 positions match TRBD1. The CDR3 is 16 residues long. Germline loops: CDR1 ENHRY, CDR2 SYGVKD. V gave up 7 bases and J gave up 5 bases; unmatched junction bases: 11. The CDR3 DNA sequence: TGTGCCATCAAGCCGGGACAGGGGGCAGTTAGGTATGGCTACACCTTC. Its translation is CAIKPGQGAVRYGYTF.

This clone has a handful of counts. V usage is TRBV2 and J usage is TRBJ1-2, with no clear D. V was trimmed by 7 bases and J by 4 bases, leaving 10 bases between them. Germline CDR1 and CDR2: SNHLY and FYNNEI. CDR3 length: 12 amino acids. The CDR3 spells CASNQDTYGYTF. CDR3 nucleotide sequence: TGTGCCAGCAACCAAGACACCTATGGCTACACCTTC.

V is TRBV15 and J is TRBJ2-7; 7 nucleotides agree with TRBD1. The germline CDR1 and CDR2 sequences are LNHNV and YYDKDF (reference sequence). This CDR3 is built from 16 residues. Trimming at V came to 3 bases and at J to 4 bases, leaving 12 bases not matched to a gene. Here the CDR3 DNA reads TGTGCCACCAGCAGGGATAGTTTGGGGGACAGTTACGAGCAGTACTTC. This gives the protein CATSRDSLGDSYEQYF.

The J gene is TRBJ2-1, the V gene TRBV7-2; weak D call: TRBD2 (7 bases). The CDR3 is made up of 15 amino acids. With 7 bases removed from V and 8 bases from J, the gap between germline ends came to 21 bases. Looked up from germline, CDR1 is SGHTA and CDR2 is FQGNSA. CDR3 coding DNA: TGTGCCAGCAACCCACCTACGGGGGGCTGGTATGAGCAGTTCTTC. Translating gives CASNPPTGGWYEQFF.

The chain joins TRBV13 to TRBJ2-7; no clear D. CDR1 and CDR2 from the germline V gene are PRHDT and FYEKMQ (reference sequence). The CDR3 runs 14 residues. Trimming stripped 0 bases from V and 0 bases from J, with 6 bases between. CDR3 protein: CASSLGLSSYEQYF. The CDR3 DNA sequence: TGTGCCAGCAGCTTAGGCCTTAGCTCCTACGAGCAGTACTTC.

Of note for this clone: The junction differs from germline at one of its ends, possibly a read error. The chain uses TRBV6-4 and TRBJ2-6; maybe TRBD1 (5 bases). The CDR3 totals 16 residues. Looked up from germline, CDR1 is MRHNA and CDR2 is SNTAGT. The CDR3 is CASSDKTASGANVPTF. In nucleotides, the CDR3 is TGTGCCAGCAGTGACAAGACAGCCTCTGGGGCCAACGTCCCGACTTTC.

The gene calls are TRBV7-3 and TRBJ2-2; D possibly corresponds to TRBD1 (5 bases). V lost 5 bases, J lost 1 base, and 11 bases lay in between. Per the germline V gene, CDR1 is SGHTA and CDR2 is FQGTGA. This CDR3 spans 15 amino acids. The CDR3 here is CASSKGQENTGELFF. DNA of the CDR3: TGTGCCAGCAGCAAGGGGCAGGAGAACACCGGGGAGCTGTTTTTT.

This chain connects TRBV11-2 to TRBJ1-2; 7 nucleotides match TRBD1. V trimming: 1 base; J trimming: 10 bases; junction bases outside the gene matches: 9. CDR3 length: 14 amino acids. Per the germline V gene, CDR1 is SGHAT and CDR2 is FQNNGV. Here the CDR3 DNA reads TGTGCCAGCAGCTTAGTCGGGACAGAAGCAGACTACACCTTC. Protein: CASSLVGTEADYTF.

The V gene is TRBV27, the J gene TRBJ1-1, with 9 bases aligning to TRBD1. The CDR3 totals 13 residues. Germline CDR1 and CDR2: MNHEY and SMNVEV (reference sequence). The V and J ends lost 4 bases and 4 bases, in that order; junction bases with no gene match: 1. In DNA form, the CDR3 reads TGTGCCAGCAGTTGGACAGGGGTCACTGAAGCTTTCTTT. Its protein product is CASSWTGVTEAFF.

The chain recombines TRBV28 with TRBJ1-5; D is ambiguous. V lost 3 bases, J lost 7 bases, and 7 bases lay in between. The CDR3 totals 12 residues. Germline-derived CDR1 and CDR2 are MDHEN and SYDVKM. The CDR3 DNA sequence: TGTGCCAGCAGTTTCTCGGGACAGCCCCAGCATTTT. Translating gives CASSFSGQPQHF. The complete variable domain, with remaining parts taken from reference TRBV28 and TRBJ1-5, reads DVKVTQSSRYLVKRTGEKVFLECVQDMDHENMFWYRQDPGLGLRLIYFSYDVKMKEKGDIPEGYSVSREKKERFSLILESASTNQTSMYLCASSFSGQPQHFGDGTRLSIL.

The chain uses TRBV18 and TRBJ1-1; maybe TRBD1 (6 bases). Per germline, CDR1 KGHSH and CDR2 LQKENI. There are 15 residues in the CDR3. Trimming took 3 bases from V and 7 from J, leaving 18 bases between them. For the CDR3, the DNA is TGTGCCAGCTCACCGCAGGGGAGGGATGTTGGTGAAGCTTTCTTT. It yields the protein CASSPQGRDVGEAFF.

This clone was detected only a few times. The chain recombines TRBV19 with TRBJ2-7; 10 nucleotides agree with TRBD1. J gave up 7 bases and V 4 bases, and 7 bases lay outside the gene matches. This CDR3 contains 14 residues. Looked up from germline, CDR1 is LNHDA and CDR2 is SQIVND (reference sequence). The CDR3 region has the DNA TGTGCCAGTAGTACAACCGGGACAGGGGTAGAGCAGTACTTC. This sequence encodes CASSTTGTGVEQYF.

This chain uses TRBV6-1 with TRBJ2-1; 7 bases line up with TRBD2. The germline CDR1 and CDR2 sequences are MNHNS and SASEGT. Trimming removed 2 bases from V and 9 bases from J; junction bases left unmatched: 10. The CDR3 totals 15 residues. Here the CDR3 DNA reads TGTGCCAGCAGTGAACGGGCTAGCGGCGGCGGTGAGCAGTTCTTC. Its translation is CASSERASGGGEQFF.